This T cell receptor (beta chain) comes out of a study of shared clonotypes between healthy human individuals. With regard to this clone: Its antigen is not known. The identical CDR3 is also encoded by other nucleotide sequences in the sample.

Only in-frame clones appear in the TCRdb table, and some are missing; sequencing was by immunoSEQ multiplex PCR. The table includes some 1 million clones, about 70% detected once. General study points: Read depth was anticipated to influence clonotype sharing among donors. Richness estimates generally favored naive over memory subsets. Relative to their counterparts shared across all four donors, non-shared clonotypes exhibited diminished generation probabilities.

Healthy HIV-negative adults without recent acute infections or vaccinations served as donors. Germline V gene lookup returns CDR1 KGHSH and CDR2 LQKENI. This CDR3 contains 14 residues. Between the trimmed V and J ends, which lost 6 bases and 1 base, there was a span of 12 bases. The rearrangement uses TRBV18 and TRBJ1-1; no firm D call. The clonotype comes from a man between 18 and 29 years old in good health. Specimen: memory CD4+ T cells sorted from blood. Subset noted: CD45RA-negative fraction. The CDR3 loop is CASSLRGENTEAFF. In nucleotides, the CDR3 is TGTGCCAGCTCCCTTCGTGGAGAGAACACTGAAGCTTTCTTT.